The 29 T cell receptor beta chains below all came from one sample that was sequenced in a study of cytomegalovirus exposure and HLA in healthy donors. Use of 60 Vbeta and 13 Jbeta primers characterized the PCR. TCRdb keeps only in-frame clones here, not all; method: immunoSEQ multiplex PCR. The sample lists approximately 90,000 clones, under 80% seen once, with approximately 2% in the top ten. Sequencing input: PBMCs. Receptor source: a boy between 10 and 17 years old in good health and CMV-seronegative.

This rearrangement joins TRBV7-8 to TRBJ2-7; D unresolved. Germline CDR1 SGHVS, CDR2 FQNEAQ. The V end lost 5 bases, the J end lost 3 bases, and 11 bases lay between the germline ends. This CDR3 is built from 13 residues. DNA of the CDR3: TGTGCCAGCAGCCCTATAGCCTACTACGAGCAGTACTTC. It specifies CASSPIAYYEQYF. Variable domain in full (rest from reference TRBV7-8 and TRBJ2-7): GAGVSQSPRYKVAKRGQDVALRCDPISGHVSLFWYQQALGQGPEFLTYFQNEAQLDKSGLPSDRFFAERPEGSVSTLKIQRTQQEDSAVYLCASSPIAYYEQYFGPGTRLTVT.

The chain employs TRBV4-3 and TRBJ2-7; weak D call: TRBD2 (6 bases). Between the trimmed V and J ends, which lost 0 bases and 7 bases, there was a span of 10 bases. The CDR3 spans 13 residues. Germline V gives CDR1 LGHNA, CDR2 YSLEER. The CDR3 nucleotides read TGCGCCAGCAGCCAAGATCGGGAGTGGGAGCAGTACTTC. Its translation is CASSQDREWEQYF.

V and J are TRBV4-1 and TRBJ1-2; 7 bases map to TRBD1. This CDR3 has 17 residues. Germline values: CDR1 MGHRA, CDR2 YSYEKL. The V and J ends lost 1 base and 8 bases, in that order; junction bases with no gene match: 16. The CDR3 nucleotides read TGCGCCAGCAGCCAAGGGCTCCGGGACAGCCTACCCTACGGCTACACCTTC. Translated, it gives CASSQGLRDSLPYGYTF.

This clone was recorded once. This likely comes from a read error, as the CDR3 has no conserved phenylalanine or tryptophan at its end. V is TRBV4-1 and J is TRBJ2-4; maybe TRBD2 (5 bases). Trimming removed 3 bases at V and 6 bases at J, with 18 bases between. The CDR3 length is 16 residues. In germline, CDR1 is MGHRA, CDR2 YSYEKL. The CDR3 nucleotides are TGCGCCAGCAGCCACCCGGGCTTCCAAGAGGGAAACATTCAGTACCTC. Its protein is CASSHPGFQEGNIQYL.

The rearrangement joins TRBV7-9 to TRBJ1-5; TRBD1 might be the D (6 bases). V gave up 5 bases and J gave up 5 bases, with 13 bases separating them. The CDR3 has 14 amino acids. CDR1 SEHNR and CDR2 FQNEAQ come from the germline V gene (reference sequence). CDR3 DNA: TGTGCCAGCAGCGATAACAGGGCTGATCAGCCCCAGCATTTT. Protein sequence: CASSDNRADQPQHF.

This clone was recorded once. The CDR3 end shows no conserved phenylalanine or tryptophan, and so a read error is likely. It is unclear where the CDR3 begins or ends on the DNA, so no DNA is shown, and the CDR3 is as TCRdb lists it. The CDR3 sequence: CASSIEFRDRAAV. V gene TRBV19 combines with J gene TRBJ1-2; the D call in the table, TRBD1, was not verified against the DNA. The germline V gene has CDR1 LNHDA and CDR2 SQIVND (reference sequence). From its first to its last residue, the CDR3 has 13 amino acids.

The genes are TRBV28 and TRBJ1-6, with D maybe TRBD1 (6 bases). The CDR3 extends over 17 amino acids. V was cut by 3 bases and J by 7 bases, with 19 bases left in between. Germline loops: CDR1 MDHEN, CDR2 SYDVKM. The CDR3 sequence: CASSFGPGQRLNSPLHF. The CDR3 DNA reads TGTGCCAGCAGTTTTGGACCGGGACAAAGACTCAATTCACCCCTCCACTTT.

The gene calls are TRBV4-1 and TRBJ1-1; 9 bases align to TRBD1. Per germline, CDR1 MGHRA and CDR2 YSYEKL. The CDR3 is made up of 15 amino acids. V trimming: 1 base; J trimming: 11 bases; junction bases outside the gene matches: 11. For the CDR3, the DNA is TGCGCCAGCAGCCAAGTTGGACAGGGGAGGAAGGTGGCTTTCTTT. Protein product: CASSQVGQGRKVAFF.

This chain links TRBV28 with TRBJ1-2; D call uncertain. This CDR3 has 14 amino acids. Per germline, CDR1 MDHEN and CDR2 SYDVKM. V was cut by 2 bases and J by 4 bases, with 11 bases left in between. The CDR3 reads CASSLGPGPYGYTF. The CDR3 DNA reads TGTGCCAGCAGTTTAGGGCCAGGCCCCTATGGCTACACCTTC.

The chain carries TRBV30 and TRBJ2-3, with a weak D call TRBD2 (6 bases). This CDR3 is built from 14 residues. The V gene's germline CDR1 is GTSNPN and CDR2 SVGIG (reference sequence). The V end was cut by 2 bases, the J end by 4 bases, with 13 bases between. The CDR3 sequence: CAWSPRLDPDTQYF. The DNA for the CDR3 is TGTGCCTGGAGTCCCCGACTAGACCCAGATACGCAGTATTTT.

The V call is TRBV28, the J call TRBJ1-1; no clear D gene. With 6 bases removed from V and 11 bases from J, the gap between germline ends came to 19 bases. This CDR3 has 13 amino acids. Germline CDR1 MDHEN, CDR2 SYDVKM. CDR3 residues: CASRESPGSAAFF. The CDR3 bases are TGTGCCAGCAGGGAATCGCCCGGGTCCGCCGCTTTCTTT.

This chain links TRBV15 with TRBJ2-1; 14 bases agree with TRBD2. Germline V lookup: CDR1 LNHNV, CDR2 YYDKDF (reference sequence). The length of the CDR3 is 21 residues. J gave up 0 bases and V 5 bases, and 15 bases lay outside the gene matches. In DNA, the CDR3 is TGTGCCACCAGCTCCTTCACGCGGGGACTAGCGGGGGCTAGCTCCTACAATGAGCAGTTCTTC. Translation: CATSSFTRGLAGASSYNEQFF.

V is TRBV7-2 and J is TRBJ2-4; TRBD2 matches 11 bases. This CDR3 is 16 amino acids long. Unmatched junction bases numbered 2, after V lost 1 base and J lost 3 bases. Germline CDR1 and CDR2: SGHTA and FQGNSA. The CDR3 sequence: CASSLVAGGSKNIQYF. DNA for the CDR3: TGTGCCAGCAGCTTAGTAGCGGGGGGGAGCAAAAACATTCAGTACTTC.

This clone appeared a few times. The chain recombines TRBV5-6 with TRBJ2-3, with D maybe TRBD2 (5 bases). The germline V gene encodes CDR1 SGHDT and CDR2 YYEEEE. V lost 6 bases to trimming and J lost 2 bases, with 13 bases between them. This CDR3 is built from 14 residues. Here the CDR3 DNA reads TGTGCCAGCACCCCTTCGGGATTCACAGATACGCAGTATTTT. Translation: CASTPSGFTDTQYF.

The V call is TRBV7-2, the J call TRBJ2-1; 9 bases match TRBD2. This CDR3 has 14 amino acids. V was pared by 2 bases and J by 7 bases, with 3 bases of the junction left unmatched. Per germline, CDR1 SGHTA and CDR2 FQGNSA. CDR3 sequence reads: CASSLTGLANEQFF. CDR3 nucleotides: TGTGCCAGCAGCTTAACGGGACTAGCTAATGAGCAGTTCTTC.

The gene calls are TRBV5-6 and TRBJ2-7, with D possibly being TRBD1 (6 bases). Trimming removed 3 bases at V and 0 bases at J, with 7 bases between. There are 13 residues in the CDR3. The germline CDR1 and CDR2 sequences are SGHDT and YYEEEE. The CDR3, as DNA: TGTGCCAGCAGCTCCAGGGGCTCCTACGAGCAGTACTTC. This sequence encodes CASSSRGSYEQYF.

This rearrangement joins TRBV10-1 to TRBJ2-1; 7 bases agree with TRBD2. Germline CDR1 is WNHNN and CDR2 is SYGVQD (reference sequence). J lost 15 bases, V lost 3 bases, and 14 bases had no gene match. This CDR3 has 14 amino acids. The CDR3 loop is CASSDPQLGGLRFF. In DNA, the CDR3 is TGCGCCAGCAGTGACCCACAGCTGGGGGGACTACGGTTCTTC.

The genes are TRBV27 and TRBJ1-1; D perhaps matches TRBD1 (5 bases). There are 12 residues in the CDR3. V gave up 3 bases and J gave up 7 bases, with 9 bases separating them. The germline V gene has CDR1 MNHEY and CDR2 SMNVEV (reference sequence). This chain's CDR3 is CASSFGGNEAFF. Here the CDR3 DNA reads TGTGCCAGCAGTTTCGGGGGAAATGAAGCTTTCTTT.

This CDR3 is CASLGQENTEAFF. CDR3 sequence (DNA): TGTGCCAGCTTGGGACAGGAGAACACTGAAGCTTTCTTT. The genes are TRBV5-4 and TRBJ1-1; TRBD1 aligns across 8 bases. CDR3 length: 13 amino acids. Germline lookup yields CDR1 SGHNT and CDR2 YYREEE (reference sequence). Germline trimming cut 7 bases from V and 1 base from J; bases unmatched to any gene: 3.

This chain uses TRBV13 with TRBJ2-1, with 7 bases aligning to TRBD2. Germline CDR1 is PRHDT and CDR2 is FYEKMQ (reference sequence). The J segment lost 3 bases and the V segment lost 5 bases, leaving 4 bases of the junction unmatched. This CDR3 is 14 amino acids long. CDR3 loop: CASSPERDYNEQFF. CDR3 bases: TGTGCCAGCAGCCCGGAGCGGGACTACAATGAGCAGTTCTTC.

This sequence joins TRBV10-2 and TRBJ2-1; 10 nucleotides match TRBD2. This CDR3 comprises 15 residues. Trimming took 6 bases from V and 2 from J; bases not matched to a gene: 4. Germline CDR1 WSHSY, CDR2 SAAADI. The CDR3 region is CASSGLAAAYNEQFF. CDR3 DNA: TGCGCCAGCAGCGGACTAGCGGCCGCCTACAATGAGCAGTTCTTC.

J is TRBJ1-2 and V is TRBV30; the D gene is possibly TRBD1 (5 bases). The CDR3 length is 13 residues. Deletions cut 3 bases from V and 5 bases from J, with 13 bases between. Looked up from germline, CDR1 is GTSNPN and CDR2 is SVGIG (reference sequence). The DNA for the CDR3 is TGTGCCTGGAGAGAGAACCAGGGTTATGGCTACACCTTC. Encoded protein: CAWRENQGYGYTF.

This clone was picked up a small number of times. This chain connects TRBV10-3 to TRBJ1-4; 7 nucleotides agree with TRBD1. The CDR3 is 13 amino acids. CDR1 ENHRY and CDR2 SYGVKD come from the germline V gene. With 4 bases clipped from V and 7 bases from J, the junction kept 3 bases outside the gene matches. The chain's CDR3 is CAISGQGSEKLFF. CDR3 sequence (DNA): TGTGCCATCAGTGGACAGGGAAGTGAAAAACTGTTTTTT.

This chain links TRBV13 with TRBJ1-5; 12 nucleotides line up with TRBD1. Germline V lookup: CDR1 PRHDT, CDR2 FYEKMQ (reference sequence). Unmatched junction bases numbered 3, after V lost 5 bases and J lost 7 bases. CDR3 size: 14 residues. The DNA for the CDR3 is TGTGCCAGCAGCGCCGGGACAGGGGGCCAGCCCCAGCATTTT. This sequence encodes CASSAGTGGQPQHF.

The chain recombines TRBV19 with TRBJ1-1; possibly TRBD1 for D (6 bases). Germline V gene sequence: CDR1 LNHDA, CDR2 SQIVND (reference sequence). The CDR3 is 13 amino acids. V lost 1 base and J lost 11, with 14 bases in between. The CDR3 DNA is TGTGCCAGTAGTATAGTAGACAGGAGTGAGGCTTTCTTT. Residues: CASSIVDRSEAFF.

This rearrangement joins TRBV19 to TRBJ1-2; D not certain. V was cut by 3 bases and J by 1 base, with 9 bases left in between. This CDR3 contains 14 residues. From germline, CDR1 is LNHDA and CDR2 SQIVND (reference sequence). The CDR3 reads CASSMKRDNYGYTF. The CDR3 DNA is TGTGCCAGTAGTATGAAAAGAGATAACTATGGCTACACCTTC.

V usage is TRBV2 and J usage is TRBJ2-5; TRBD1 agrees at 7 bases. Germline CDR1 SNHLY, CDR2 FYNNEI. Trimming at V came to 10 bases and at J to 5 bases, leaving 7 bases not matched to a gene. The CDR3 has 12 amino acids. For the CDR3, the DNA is TGTGCCACAAGGGACAGCTTGGAGACCCAGTACTTC. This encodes CATRDSLETQYF.

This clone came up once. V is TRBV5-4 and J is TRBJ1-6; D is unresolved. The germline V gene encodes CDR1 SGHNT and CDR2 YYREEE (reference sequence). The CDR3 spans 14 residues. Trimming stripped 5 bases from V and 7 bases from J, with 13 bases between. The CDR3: CASSSLGGNSPLHF. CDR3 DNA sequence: TGTGCCAGCAGTTCCCTCGGCGGGAATTCACCCCTCCACTTT.

CDR3 nucleotides: TGTGCCTGGAGTGTCCCCCGACGGGGGGGACACTATAATGAAAAACTGTTTTTT. Its protein is CAWSVPRRGGHYNEKLFF. The chain joins TRBV30 to TRBJ1-4, with D maybe TRBD1 (6 bases). Germline loops: CDR1 GTSNPN, CDR2 SVGIG (reference sequence). This CDR3 spans 18 amino acids. V was trimmed by 0 bases and J by 4 bases, leaving 21 bases between them.